A single sample is the source of the 16 T cell receptor beta chains below, sequenced in a study of a mutant IDH1 vaccine in newly diagnosed glioma. Produced via immunoSEQ multiplex PCR; TCRdb's table is partial and in-frame only. The sample has about 32,000 clones, 82% seen once; the top ten hold roughly 7.1%. Their antigens are not known. As to time point: week 35, safety follow-up. In the vaccine, a single dose held 300 ug of the mutant IDH1 20-mer peptide, along with topical imiquimod. Source: PBMCs, taken from a glioma patient whose treatment included an IDH1 peptide vaccine. The receptors derive from a woman between 18 and 29 years old with glioma.

The chain is built from TRBV10-3 and TRBJ2-3; 7 bases align to TRBD2. CDR1 is ENHRY, CDR2 SYGVKD, per germline. The V gene end was trimmed by 0 bases and the J gene end by 1 base; junction bases not matched to a gene: 4. This CDR3 region has 16 residues. CDR3: CAISESGGRGTDTQYF. CDR3 nucleotide sequence: TGTGCCATCAGTGAGTCGGGAGGGAGGGGCACAGATACGCAGTATTTT.

The rearrangement links TRBV10-3 to TRBJ1-2; 7 bases align to TRBD1. The CDR3 spans 16 residues. After removal of 0 bases from V and 5 bases from J, the junction contained 9 bases not matched to a gene. Germline-derived CDR1 and CDR2 are ENHRY and SYGVKD. In DNA form, the CDR3 reads TGTGCCATCAGTGAGTCTCGAACAGGGGATGCATATGGCTACACCTTC. It encodes CAISESRTGDAYGYTF.

In its sample, this clone was seen once. V usage is TRBV5-1 and J usage is TRBJ1-4; TRBD1 aligns across 9 bases. V lost 4 bases, J lost 7 bases, and 5 bases stayed unmatched. The CDR3 length is 14 residues. The V gene's germline CDR1 is SGHRS and CDR2 YFSETQ. CDR3 nucleotides: TGCGCCAGCAGCGCCACAGGGGGCCGTGAAAAACTGTTTTTT. Amino acids: CASSATGGREKLFF. The full variable domain, completed using reference TRBV5-1 and TRBJ1-4, is KAGVTQTPRYLIKTRGQQVTLSCSPISGHRSVSWYQQTPGQGLQFLFEYFSETQRNKGNFPGRFSGRQFSNSRSEMNVSTLELGDSALYLCASSATGGREKLFFGSGTQLSVL.

The chain carries TRBV7-9 and TRBJ2-3; tentative D call: TRBD1 (6 bases). The CDR3 is 16 amino acids. Germline V CDR1 and CDR2: SEHNR, FQNEAQ (reference sequence). V was trimmed by 5 bases and J by 0 bases, leaving 15 bases between them. The DNA for the CDR3 is TGTGCCAGCAGCCCCCAACGGGGACAAAGCACAGATACGCAGTATTTT. Its protein product is CASSPQRGQSTDTQYF.

Note on this clone: Germline and junction disagree at one end, which may indicate a read error. V gene TRBV4-2 combines with J gene TRBJ1-4, with TRBD1 identical over 7 bases. The length of the CDR3 is 17 residues. CDR1 and CDR2 (germline): LGHNA, YNFKEQ. The CDR3 reads CASRQGTVSLSNEKLFF. Here the CDR3 DNA reads TGTGCCAGCAGACAAGGGACAGTCTCCCTTTCTAATGAAAAACTGTTTTTT.

On this clone: An end of the junction does not agree with germline; a read error may underlie this. The rearrangement links TRBV7-2 to TRBJ2-7; D uncertain. The germline V gene has CDR1 SGHTA and CDR2 FQGNSA. The CDR3 contains 11 residues. Here the CDR3 reads CASSSLYELYF. CDR3 DNA: TGTGCCAGCAGCTCCCTCTACGAGCTGTACTTC. Combining the CDR3 with reference TRBV7-2 and TRBJ2-7 gives the whole variable domain GAGVSQSPSNKVTEKGKDVELRCDPISGHTALYWYRQSLGQGLEFLIYFQGNSAPDKSGLPSDRFSAERTGGSVSTLTIQRTQQEDSAVYLCASSSLYELYFGPGTRLTVT.

The chain has TRBV6-6 and TRBJ2-3; 8 bases map to TRBD2. With 0 bases clipped from V and 1 base from J, the junction kept 0 bases outside the gene matches. The germline V gene encodes CDR1 MNHNY and CDR2 SVGAGI (reference sequence). The CDR3 spans 15 residues. This chain's CDR3 is CASSYSTSGTDTQYF. The CDR3 DNA reads TGTGCCAGCAGTTACTCGACTAGCGGCACAGATACGCAGTATTTT.

The V gene is TRBV5-1, the J gene TRBJ2-3; 10 nucleotides agree with TRBD1. V dropped 1 base and J dropped 1; count of bases not matched to a gene: 3. Per germline, CDR1 SGHRS and CDR2 YFSETQ. The CDR3 is 16 residues long. CDR3 loop: CASSLSGTGGTDTQYF. CDR3 bases: TGCGCCAGCAGCTTGAGTGGGACAGGGGGCACAGATACGCAGTATTTT. Drawing the rest from reference TRBV5-1 and TRBJ2-3, the complete variable domain is KAGVTQTPRYLIKTRGQQVTLSCSPISGHRSVSWYQQTPGQGLQFLFEYFSETQRNKGNFPGRFSGRQFSNSRSEMNVSTLELGDSALYLCASSLSGTGGTDTQYFGPGTRLTVL.

This chain uses TRBV5-4 with TRBJ2-1, with no clear D. Germline V gene lookup returns CDR1 SGHNT and CDR2 YYREEE (reference sequence). The CDR3 extends over 12 amino acids. Trimming left V 0 bases short and J 7 bases short, with 5 bases between. CDR3 in amino acids: CASSLGGNEQFF. The DNA of the CDR3 is TGTGCCAGCAGCTTGGGGGGAAATGAGCAGTTCTTC.

J is TRBJ2-3 and V is TRBV6-1; TRBD2 matches 9 bases. CDR1 is MNHNS, CDR2 SASEGT, per germline. J was trimmed by 2 bases and V by 2 bases; bases with no gene match: 2. The CDR3 runs to 15 residues. This chain's CDR3 is CASSEIAGATDTQYF. The CDR3 nucleotides read TGTGCCAGCAGTGAAATAGCGGGGGCCACAGATACGCAGTATTTT.

V gene TRBV7-2 combines with J gene TRBJ1-2, with 10 bases fitting TRBD1. This CDR3 is built from 14 residues. The trim removed 5 bases at V and 8 bases at J, leaving 8 bases unmatched. Germline V CDR1 and CDR2: SGHTA, FQGNSA. The CDR3 reads CASSPGQGEGGYTF. Written as DNA, the CDR3 is TGTGCCAGCAGCCCTGGACAGGGGGAAGGGGGCTACACCTTC.

The chain is built from TRBV19 and TRBJ2-2; D is unclear. V lost 6 bases to trimming and J lost 0 bases, with 11 bases between them. The CDR3 has 15 residues. Germline assignment: CDR1 LNHDA and CDR2 SQIVND (reference sequence). The CDR3 protein is CASRTMTPNTGELFF. CDR3 sequence (DNA): TGTGCCAGTAGAACCATGACTCCGAACACCGGGGAGCTGTTTTTT.

The chain carries TRBV30 and TRBJ1-6; possibly TRBD1 for D (5 bases). V was trimmed by 4 bases and J by 7 bases, leaving 17 bases between them. Germline-derived CDR1 and CDR2 are GTSNPN and SVGIG (reference sequence). This CDR3 has 15 amino acids. The CDR3 nucleotides are TGTGCCTGGACCTCGTTGAGGGGCCGGAATTCACCCCTCCACTTT. Its translation is CAWTSLRGRNSPLHF.

This chain joins TRBV7-9 and TRBJ1-2; 8 nucleotides match TRBD1. Unmatched junction bases numbered 13, after V lost 5 bases and J lost 8 bases. Germline V gene sequence: CDR1 SEHNR, CDR2 FQNEAQ (reference sequence). This CDR3 spans 15 amino acids. The DNA for the CDR3 is TGTGCCAGCAGCCAAGGACAGGGCGAGCCCAACGGCTACACCTTC. Protein: CASSQGQGEPNGYTF.

This rearrangement joins TRBV2 to TRBJ2-3; a possible D gene is TRBD1 (6 bases). Germline V lookup: CDR1 SNHLY, CDR2 FYNNEI. The V end lost 6 bases, the J end lost 0 bases, and 19 bases lay between the germline ends. The CDR3 loop spans 17 amino acids. In DNA, the CDR3 is TGTGCCAGCAGCTGGTCAGGGGCCATGGTTAGCACAGATACGCAGTATTTT. Its protein is CASSWSGAMVSTDTQYF.

This clone was seen a few times. This chain links TRBV7-9 with TRBJ1-1; D is undetermined. The V end was cut by 4 bases, the J end by 7 bases, with 22 bases between. Germline V gene data show CDR1 as SEHNR and CDR2 as FQNEAQ (reference sequence). The CDR3 has 16 residues. The CDR3 DNA is TGTGCCAGCAGCTCGGCTAGGGCAGTAACTACCTTTGAAGCTTTCTTT. As protein: CASSSARAVTTFEAFF.